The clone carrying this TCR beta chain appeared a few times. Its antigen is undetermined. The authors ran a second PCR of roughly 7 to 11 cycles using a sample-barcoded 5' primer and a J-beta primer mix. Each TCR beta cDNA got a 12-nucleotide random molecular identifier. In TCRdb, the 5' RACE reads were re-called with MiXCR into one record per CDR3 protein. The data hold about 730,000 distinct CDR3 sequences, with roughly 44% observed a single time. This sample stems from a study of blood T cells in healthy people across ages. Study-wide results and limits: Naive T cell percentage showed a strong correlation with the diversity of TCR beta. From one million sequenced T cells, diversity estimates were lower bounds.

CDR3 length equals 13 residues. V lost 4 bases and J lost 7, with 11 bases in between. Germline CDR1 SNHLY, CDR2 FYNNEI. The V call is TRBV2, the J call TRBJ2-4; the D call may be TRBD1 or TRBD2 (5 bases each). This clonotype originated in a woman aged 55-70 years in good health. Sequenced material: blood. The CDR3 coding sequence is TGTGCCAGCAGTGTTGAGGGGATGAACATTCAGTACTTC. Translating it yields CASSVEGMNIQYF.